Given below is one T cell receptor beta chain in context. No antigen is known for it. The V gene's germline CDR1 is SGHAT and CDR2 FQNNGV. Deletions cut 8 bases from V and 2 bases from J, with 16 bases between. The CDR3 length is 15 residues. The sample belongs to a study of T cell repertoires in cytomegalovirus infection. The wider study: Public TCR beta signature analysis indicated the presence of both CMV infection and matching HLA type. Notes on the study in general: Accumulated public TCR beta family frequency recognized individuals carrying CMV together with the relevant HLA. Dominating the ex vivo response were HLA-C-restricted CMV-specific TCR beta clonotypes.

TCRdb re-called the reads through MiXCR, storing one row per CDR3 protein. The sample records around 530,000 distinct CDR3 sequences, about a quarter being singletons. This clonotype was obtained from a human donor in good health (CMV status not recorded). Some clones in this sample may be carry-over from other donors' samples. What was sequenced was PBMCs. This chain links TRBV11-2 with TRBJ2-1, with a possible D match to TRBD2 (6 bases). As DNA, the CDR3 is TGTGCCAGCGGGTCGAAGAGGACTACCTACAATGAGCAGTTCTTC. Its protein product is CASGSKRTTYNEQFF.